The 11 T cell receptor beta chains below were found in one sample sequenced in a study of vaccination effects on CD4 cells after COVID-19. Clones were sequenced by immunoSEQ multiplex PCR, and TCRdb holds only the in-frame ones, with some missing. This sample yields around 37,000 clones, of which roughly 79% are seen a single time; around 3% belongs to the top ten. When 10 to 11 days of culture had elapsed, CD4+ T cells were isolated. No antigen has been identified for these receptors. The sample consisted of CD4+ T cells from PBMCs cultured without peptide, taken before COVID-19 vaccination. The receptor source for this set is a human donor who received a COVID-19 vaccine.

V gene TRBV30 combines with J gene TRBJ1-1; no reliable D call. V was clipped by 3 bases and J by 3 bases, with 14 bases between them. This CDR3 is built from 14 residues. Per the germline V gene, CDR1 is GTSNPN and CDR2 is SVGIG (reference sequence). For the CDR3, the DNA is TGTGCCTGGAGCACGGGATCCAAGGACACTGAAGCTTTCTTT. Amino acid sequence: CAWSTGSKDTEAFF.

The chain uses TRBV5-4 and TRBJ2-2; 12 nucleotides align to TRBD2. This CDR3 contains 17 residues. Germline CDR1 is SGHNT and CDR2 is YYREEE (reference sequence). With V trimmed by 3 bases and J by 4 bases, 7 bases remained unmatched. CDR3 nucleotide sequence: TGTGCCAGCAGCTCCTCCGTGGGACTAGCGGGCACCGGGGAGCTGTTTTTT. Residues: CASSSSVGLAGTGELFF.

The V gene is TRBV30, the J gene TRBJ1-1, with D unresolved. Germline values: CDR1 GTSNPN, CDR2 SVGIG (reference sequence). V lost 3 bases and J 1 base, leaving 9 bases between the germline ends. This CDR3 has 13 residues. DNA for the CDR3: TGTGCCTGGAGGAGGGTGGGGAACACTGAAGCTTTCTTT. It encodes CAWRRVGNTEAFF.

The chain employs TRBV5-6 and TRBJ1-2, with D possibly being TRBD1 (5 bases). This CDR3 region has 15 residues. V lost 1 base to trimming and J lost 10 bases, with 20 bases between them. Germline V gene data show CDR1 as SGHDT and CDR2 as YYEEEE. CDR3 amino acids: CASSLRDHPLAYYTF. CDR3 bases: TGTGCCAGCAGCTTGAGGGACCATCCCTTGGCGTACTACACCTTC.

The chain uses TRBV25-1 and TRBJ1-1, with D possibly TRBD1 on 6 matching bases. The germline V and J ends were trimmed by 5 bases and 4 bases, with 17 bases remaining between them. Germline CDR1 MGHDK, CDR2 SYGVNS. The CDR3 is 15 residues long. CDR3: CASSPHLTGGTEAFF. The CDR3 DNA follows: TGTGCCAGCAGTCCCCACCTGACAGGCGGCACTGAAGCTTTCTTT.

This sequence joins TRBV19 and TRBJ1-5; TRBD1 might be the D (6 bases). Germline V CDR1 and CDR2: LNHDA, SQIVND (reference sequence). This CDR3 has 15 residues. Trimming took 1 base from V and 4 from J, leaving 11 bases between them. The CDR3 spells CASSIGSRGNQPQHF. DNA of the CDR3: TGTGCCAGTAGTATAGGGTCGAGGGGGAATCAGCCCCAGCATTTT.

This chain uses TRBV4-1 with TRBJ2-5, with 8 bases lining up with TRBD2. The junction had 9 bases not matched to a gene; V was cut back by 5 bases and J by 4 bases. This CDR3 has 15 amino acids. The germline CDR1 and CDR2 sequences are MGHRA and YSYEKL. This CDR3 reads CASSANGGGGETQYF. The CDR3 DNA reads TGCGCCAGCAGCGCAAACGGGGGGGGCGGAGAGACCCAGTACTTC.

This clone was counted once. V usage is TRBV3-1 (or the pseudogene TRBV3-2) and J usage is TRBJ2-1; D unresolved. V was cut by 0 bases and J by 3 bases, with 6 bases left in between. Germline lookup yields CDR1 LGHDT and CDR2 YNNKEL (reference sequence). CDR3 length: 14 amino acids. CDR3 sequence: CASSQDPLYNEQFF. Written as DNA, the CDR3 is TGTGCCAGCAGCCAAGACCCCCTCTACAATGAGCAGTTCTTC.

The chain joins TRBV7-9 to TRBJ2-6; D gene unclear. The germline gives CDR1 SEHNR, CDR2 FQNEAQ (reference sequence). V was shortened by 4 bases and J by 4 bases, with 5 bases between the two germline ends. This CDR3 is 13 amino acids long. The CDR3: CASSYKGANVLTF. The CDR3 DNA follows: TGTGCCAGCAGCTACAAAGGGGCCAACGTCCTGACTTTC.

The CDR3 region is CASIRRVRNEKLFF. The CDR3 region has the DNA TGTGCCAGCATCCGCCGGGTCCGTAATGAAAAACTGTTTTTT. V is TRBV5-4 and J is TRBJ1-4; D gene unclear. Germline lookup yields CDR1 SGHNT and CDR2 YYREEE (reference sequence). The CDR3 covers 14 residues. V was clipped by 6 bases and J by 4 bases, with 13 bases between them.

The chain employs TRBV4-2 and TRBJ2-7; 10 nucleotides align to TRBD2. CDR1 and CDR2 from the germline V gene are LGHNA and YNFKEQ. The CDR3 is 15 residues long. The V gene end was trimmed by 4 bases and the J gene end by 3 bases; junction bases not matched to a gene: 6. This CDR3 reads CASSRGLARNYEQYF. As DNA, the CDR3 is TGTGCCAGCAGCCGGGGACTAGCGCGTAACTACGAGCAGTACTTC.